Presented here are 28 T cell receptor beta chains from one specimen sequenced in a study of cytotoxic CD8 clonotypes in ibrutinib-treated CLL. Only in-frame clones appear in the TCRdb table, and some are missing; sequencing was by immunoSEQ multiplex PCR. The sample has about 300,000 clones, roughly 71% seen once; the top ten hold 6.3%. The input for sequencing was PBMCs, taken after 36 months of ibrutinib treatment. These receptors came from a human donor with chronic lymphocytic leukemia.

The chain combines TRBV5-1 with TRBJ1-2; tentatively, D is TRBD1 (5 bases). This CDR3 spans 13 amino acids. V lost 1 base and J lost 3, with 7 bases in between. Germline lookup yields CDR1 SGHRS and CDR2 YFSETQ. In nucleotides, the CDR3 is TGCGCCAGCAGCTTGAGGGACGACTATGGCTACACCTTC. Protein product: CASSLRDDYGYTF.

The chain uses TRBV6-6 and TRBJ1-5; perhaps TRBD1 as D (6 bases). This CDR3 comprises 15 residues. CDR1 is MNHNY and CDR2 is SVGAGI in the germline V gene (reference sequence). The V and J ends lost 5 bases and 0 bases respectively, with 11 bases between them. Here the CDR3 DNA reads TGTGCCAGCAGTCCAGGACAGTATAGCAATCAGCCCCAGCATTTT. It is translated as CASSPGQYSNQPQHF.

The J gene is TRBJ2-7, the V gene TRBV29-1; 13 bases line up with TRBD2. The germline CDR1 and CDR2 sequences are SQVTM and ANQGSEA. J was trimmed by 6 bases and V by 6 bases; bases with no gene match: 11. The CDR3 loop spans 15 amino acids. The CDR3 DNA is TGCAGCGTCTTCCGCGCCGGGACTAGCGGGACCGAGCAGTACTTC. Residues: CSVFRAGTSGTEQYF.

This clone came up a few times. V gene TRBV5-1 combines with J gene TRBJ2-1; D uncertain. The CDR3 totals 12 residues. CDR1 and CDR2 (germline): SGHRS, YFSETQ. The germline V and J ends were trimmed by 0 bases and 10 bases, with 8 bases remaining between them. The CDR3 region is CASSLGAAEQFF. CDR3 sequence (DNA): TGCGCCAGCAGCTTGGGGGCGGCCGAGCAGTTCTTC.

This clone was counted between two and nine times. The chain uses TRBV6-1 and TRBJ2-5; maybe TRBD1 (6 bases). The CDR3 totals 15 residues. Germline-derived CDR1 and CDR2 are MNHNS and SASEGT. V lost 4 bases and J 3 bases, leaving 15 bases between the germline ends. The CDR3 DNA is TGTGCCAGCAGTGGACCGGGACAACCCAAAGAGACCCAGTACTTC. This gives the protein CASSGPGQPKETQYF.

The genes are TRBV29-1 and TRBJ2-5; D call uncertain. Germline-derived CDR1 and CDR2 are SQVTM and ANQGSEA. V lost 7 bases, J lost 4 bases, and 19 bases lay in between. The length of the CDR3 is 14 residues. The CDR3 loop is CSAASREKGETQYF. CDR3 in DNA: TGCAGCGCCGCGTCGCGAGAGAAGGGAGAGACCCAGTACTTC.

The CDR3 region has the DNA TGTGCCACCCGGGACAGCTCCTACGAGCAGTACTTC. Translation gives CATRDSSYEQYF. V usage is TRBV15 and J usage is TRBJ2-7; 7 nucleotides match TRBD1. The CDR3 is made up of 12 amino acids. With 8 bases clipped from V and 0 bases from J, the junction kept 1 base outside the gene matches. Germline CDR1 LNHNV, CDR2 YYDKDF (reference sequence).

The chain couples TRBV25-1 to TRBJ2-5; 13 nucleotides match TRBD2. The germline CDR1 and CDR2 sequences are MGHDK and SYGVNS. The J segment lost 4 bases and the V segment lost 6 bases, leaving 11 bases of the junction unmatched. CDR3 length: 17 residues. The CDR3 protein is CASSPTWTSGSGETQYF. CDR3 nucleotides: TGTGCCAGCAGCCCGACTTGGACTAGCGGGAGTGGAGAGACCCAGTACTTC.

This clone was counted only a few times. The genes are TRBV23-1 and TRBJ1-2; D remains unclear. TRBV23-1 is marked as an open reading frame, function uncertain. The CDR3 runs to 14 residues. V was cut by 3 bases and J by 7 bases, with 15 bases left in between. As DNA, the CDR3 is TGCGCCAGCAGTCACCAACATAACGGTTGTGGCTACACCTTC. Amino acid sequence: CASSHQHNGCGYTF.

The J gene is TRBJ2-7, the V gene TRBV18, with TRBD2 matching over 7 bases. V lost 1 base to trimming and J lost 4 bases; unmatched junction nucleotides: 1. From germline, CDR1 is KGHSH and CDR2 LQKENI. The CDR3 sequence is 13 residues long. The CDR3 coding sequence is TGTGCCAGCTCACCACAGCGGGATTACGAGCAGTACTTC. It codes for CASSPQRDYEQYF.

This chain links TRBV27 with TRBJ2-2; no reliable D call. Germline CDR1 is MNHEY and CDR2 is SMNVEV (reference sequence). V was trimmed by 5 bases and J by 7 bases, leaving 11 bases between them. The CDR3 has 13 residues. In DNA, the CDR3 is TGTGCCAGCAGTCGCTATATGAGCGGGGAGCTGTTTTTT. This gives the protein CASSRYMSGELFF.

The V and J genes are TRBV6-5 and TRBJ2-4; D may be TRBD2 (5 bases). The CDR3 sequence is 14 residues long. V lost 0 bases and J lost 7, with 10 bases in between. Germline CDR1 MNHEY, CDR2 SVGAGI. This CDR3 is CASSYSGRGNIQYF. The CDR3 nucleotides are TGTGCCAGCAGTTACTCGGGGAGAGGGAACATTCAGTACTTC.

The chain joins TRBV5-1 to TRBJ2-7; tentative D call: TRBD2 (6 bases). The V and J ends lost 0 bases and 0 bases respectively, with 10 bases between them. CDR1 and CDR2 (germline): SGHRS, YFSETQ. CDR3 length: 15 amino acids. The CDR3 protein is CASSLVGGASYEQYF. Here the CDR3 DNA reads TGCGCCAGCAGCTTGGTTGGCGGGGCCTCCTACGAGCAGTACTTC. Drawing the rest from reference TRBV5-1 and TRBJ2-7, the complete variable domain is KAGVTQTPRYLIKTRGQQVTLSCSPISGHRSVSWYQQTPGQGLQFLFEYFSETQRNKGNFPGRFSGRQFSNSRSEMNVSTLELGDSALYLCASSLVGGASYEQYFGPGTRLTVT.

The CDR3 sequence is CASSLAWGQGYGYTF. The DNA for the CDR3 is TGTGCCAGCAGCTTAGCGTGGGGACAGGGCTATGGCTACACCTTC. V gene TRBV7-9 combines with J gene TRBJ1-2, with TRBD1 matching 9 bases. CDR1 is SEHNR and CDR2 is FQNEAQ in the germline V gene (reference sequence). This CDR3 contains 15 residues. After removal of 0 bases from V and 4 bases from J, the junction contained 3 bases not matched to a gene.

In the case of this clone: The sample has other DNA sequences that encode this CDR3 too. The CDR3 loop reads CASSPGLAGGIDTQYF. CDR3 DNA: TGCGCCAGCAGCCCGGGACTAGCGGGGGGGATCGATACGCAGTATTTT. J is TRBJ2-3 and V is TRBV5-1; 16 bases are a match to TRBD2. After removal of 4 bases from V and 6 bases from J, the junction contained 5 bases not matched to a gene. CDR3 size: 16 residues. Germline V gene sequence: CDR1 SGHRS, CDR2 YFSETQ.

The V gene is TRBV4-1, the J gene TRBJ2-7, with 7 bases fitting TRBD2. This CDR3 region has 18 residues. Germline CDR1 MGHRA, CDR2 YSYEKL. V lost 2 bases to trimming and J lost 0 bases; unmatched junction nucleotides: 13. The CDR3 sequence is CASSQTSTSARSSYEQYF. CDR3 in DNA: TGCGCCAGCAGCCAAACCTCTACTAGCGCGAGGAGCTCCTACGAGCAGTACTTC.

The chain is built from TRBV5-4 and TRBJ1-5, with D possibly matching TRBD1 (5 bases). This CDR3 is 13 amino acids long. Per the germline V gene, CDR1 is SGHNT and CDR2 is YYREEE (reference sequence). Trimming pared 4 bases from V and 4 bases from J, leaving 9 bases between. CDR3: CASSPGSNQPQHF. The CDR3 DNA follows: TGTGCCAGCAGCCCAGGGAGTAATCAGCCCCAGCATTTT. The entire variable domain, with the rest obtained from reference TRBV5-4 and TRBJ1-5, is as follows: ETGVTQSPTHLIKTRGQQVTLRCSSQSGHNTVSWYQQALGQGPQFIFQYYREEENGRGNFPPRFSGLQFPNYSSELNVNALELDDSALYLCASSPGSNQPQHFGDGTRLSIL.

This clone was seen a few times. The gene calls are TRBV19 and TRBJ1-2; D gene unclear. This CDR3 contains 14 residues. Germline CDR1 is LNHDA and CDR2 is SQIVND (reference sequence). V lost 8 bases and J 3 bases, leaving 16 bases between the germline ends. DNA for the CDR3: TGTGCCAGTGATACTCCAGGTGTCGACTATGGCTACACCTTC. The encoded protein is CASDTPGVDYGYTF.

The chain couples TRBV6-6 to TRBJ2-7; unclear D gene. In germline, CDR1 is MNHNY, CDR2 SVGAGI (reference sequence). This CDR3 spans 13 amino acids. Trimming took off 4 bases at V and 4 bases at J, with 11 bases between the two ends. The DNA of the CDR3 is TGTGCCAGCAGTTCCACTCTAGAATACGAGCAGTACTTC. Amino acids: CASSSTLEYEQYF.

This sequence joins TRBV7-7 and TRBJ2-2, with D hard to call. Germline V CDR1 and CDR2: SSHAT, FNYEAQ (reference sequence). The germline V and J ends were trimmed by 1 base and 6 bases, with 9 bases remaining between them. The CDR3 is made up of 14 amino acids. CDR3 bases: TGTGCCAGCAGCTTAGGCCCCTCGGCCGGGGAGCTGTTTTTT. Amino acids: CASSLGPSAGELFF.

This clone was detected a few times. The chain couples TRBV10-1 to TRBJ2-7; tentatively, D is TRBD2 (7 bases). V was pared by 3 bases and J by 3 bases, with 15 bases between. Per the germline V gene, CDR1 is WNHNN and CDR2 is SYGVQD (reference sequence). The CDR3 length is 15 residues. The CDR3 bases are TGCGCCAGCAGTGACGGGAGGAGGGGGAACTACGAGCAGTACTTC. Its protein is CASSDGRRGNYEQYF.

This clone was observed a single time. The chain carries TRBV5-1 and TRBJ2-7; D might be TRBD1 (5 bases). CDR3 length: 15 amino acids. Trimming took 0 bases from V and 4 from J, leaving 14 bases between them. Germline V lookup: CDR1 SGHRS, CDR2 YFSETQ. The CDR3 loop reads CASSLGQTLIYEQYF. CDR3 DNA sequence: TGCGCCAGCAGCTTGGGACAGACCCTAATTTACGAGCAGTACTTC.

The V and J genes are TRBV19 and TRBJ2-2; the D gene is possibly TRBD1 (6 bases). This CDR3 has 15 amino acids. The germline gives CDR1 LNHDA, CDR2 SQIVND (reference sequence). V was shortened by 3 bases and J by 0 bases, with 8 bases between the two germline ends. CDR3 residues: CASSIRTANTGELFF. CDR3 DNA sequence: TGTGCCAGTAGTATTCGGACAGCGAACACCGGGGAGCTGTTTTTT.

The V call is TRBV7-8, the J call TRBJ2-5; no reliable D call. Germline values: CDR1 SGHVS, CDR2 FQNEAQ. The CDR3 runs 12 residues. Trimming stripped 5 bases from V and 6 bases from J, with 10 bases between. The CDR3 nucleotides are TGTGCCAGCAGCCCAGAGAGGCAGACCCAGTACTTC. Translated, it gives CASSPERQTQYF.

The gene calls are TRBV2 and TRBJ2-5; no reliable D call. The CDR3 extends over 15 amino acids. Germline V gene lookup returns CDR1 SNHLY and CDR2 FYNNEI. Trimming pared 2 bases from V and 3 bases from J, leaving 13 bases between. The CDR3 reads CASSEWFGKKETQYF. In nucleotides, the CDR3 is TGTGCCAGCAGTGAATGGTTTGGGAAGAAAGAGACCCAGTACTTC.

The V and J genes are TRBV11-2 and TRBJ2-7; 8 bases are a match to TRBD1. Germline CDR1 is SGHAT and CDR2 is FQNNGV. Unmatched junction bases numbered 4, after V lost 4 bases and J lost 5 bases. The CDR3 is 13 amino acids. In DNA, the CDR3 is TGTGCCAGCAGCTGGACAGGGCTGGACGAGCAGTACTTC. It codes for CASSWTGLDEQYF.

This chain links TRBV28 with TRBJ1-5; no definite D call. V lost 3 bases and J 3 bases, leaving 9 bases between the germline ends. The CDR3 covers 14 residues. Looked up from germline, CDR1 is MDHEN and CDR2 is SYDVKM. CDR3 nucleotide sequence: TGTGCCAGCAGTTTTGTGGGAATCAATCAGCCCCAGCATTTT. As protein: CASSFVGINQPQHF.

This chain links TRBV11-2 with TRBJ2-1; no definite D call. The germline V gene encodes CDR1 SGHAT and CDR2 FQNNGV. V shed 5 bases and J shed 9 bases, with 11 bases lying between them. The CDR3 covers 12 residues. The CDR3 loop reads CASSPSWSEQFF. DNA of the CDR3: TGTGCCAGCAGCCCATCCTGGAGTGAGCAGTTCTTC.